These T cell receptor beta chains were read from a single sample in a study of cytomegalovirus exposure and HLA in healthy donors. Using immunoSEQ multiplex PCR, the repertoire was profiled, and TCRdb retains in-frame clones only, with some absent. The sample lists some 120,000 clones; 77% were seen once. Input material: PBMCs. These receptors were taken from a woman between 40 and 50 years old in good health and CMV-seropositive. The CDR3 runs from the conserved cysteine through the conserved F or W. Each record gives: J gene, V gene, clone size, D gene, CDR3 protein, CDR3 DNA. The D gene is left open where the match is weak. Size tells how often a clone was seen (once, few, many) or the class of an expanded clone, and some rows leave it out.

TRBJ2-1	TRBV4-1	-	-	CASSRTDNEQFF	TGCGCCAGCAGCCGAACAGACAATGAGCAGTTCTTC
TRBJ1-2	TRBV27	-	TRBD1	CASSRQGSYGYTF	TGTGCCAGCAGTCGACAGGGCAGCTATGGCTACACCTTC
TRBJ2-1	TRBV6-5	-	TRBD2	CASSYAAGGYNEQFF	TGTGCCAGCAGTTATGCAGCGGGGGGCTACAATGAGCAGTTCTTC
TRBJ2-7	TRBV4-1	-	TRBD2	CASSRNPRTSGTYEQYF	TGCGCCAGCAGCCGGAATCCCAGGACTAGCGGCACCTACGAGCAGTACTTC
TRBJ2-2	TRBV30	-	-	CAWSSGVGELFF	TGTGCCTGGAGTTCGGGGGTCGGGGAGCTGTTTTTT
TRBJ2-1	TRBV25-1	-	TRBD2	CASRVGGTSNEQFF	TGTGCCAGCAGGGTTGGCGGGACTAGCAATGAGCAGTTCTTC
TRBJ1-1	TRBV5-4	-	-	CASSRDPNTEAFF	TGTGCCAGCAGCCGGGATCCTAACACTGAAGCTTTCTTT
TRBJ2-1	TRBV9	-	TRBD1	CASSEPGQSYNEQFF	TGTGCCAGCAGCGAACCGGGACAGAGTTACAATGAGCAGTTCTTC
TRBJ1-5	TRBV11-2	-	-	CASSLDRTVSNQPQHF	TGTGCCAGCAGCTTAGACAGGACAGTTAGCAATCAGCCCCAGCATTTT
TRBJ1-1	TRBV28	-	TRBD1	CASGQGPAVNTEAFF	TGTGCCAGCGGACAGGGGCCCGCCGTGAACACTGAAGCTTTCTTT
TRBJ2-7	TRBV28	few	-	CASSTPGEQYF	TGTGCCAGCAGTACCCCGGGAGAGCAGTACTTC
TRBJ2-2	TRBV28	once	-	CASRLGHNTGELFF	TGTGCCAGCAGACTGGGACATAACACCGGGGAGCTGTTTTTT
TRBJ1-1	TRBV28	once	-	CASSLGGHLGTEAFF	TGTGCCAGCAGTTTAGGGGGCCACTTGGGCACTGAAGCTTTCTTT
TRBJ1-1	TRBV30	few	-	CAWSPDPGHRNTEAFF	TGTGCCTGGAGCCCAGACCCGGGACATAGGAACACTGAAGCTTTCTTT
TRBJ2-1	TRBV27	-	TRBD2	CASSLREGPPNEQFF	TGTGCCAGCAGTTTACGGGAGGGCCCCCCTAATGAGCAGTTCTTC